The 32 T cell receptor beta chains listed next were all sequenced from one sample in a study of T cells in Graves' hyperthyroidism and ophthalmopathy. RNA transcripts were the template for amplifying TCR beta CDR3 regions. First-round RT-PCR targeting the TCR CDR3 was performed with the HTBI primer set. MiXCR, applied by TCRdb to the multiplex PCR reads, yields one record per CDR3 protein. The table lists 650,000 to 700,000 distinct CDR3 sequences, 15% to 20% of them singletons. Sequences were obtained from blood. These receptors were collected from a man between 45 and 60 years old with Graves' hyperthyroidism.

This clonotype was seen a few times. The rearrangement joins TRBV28 to TRBJ2-1, with 11 bases lining up with TRBD2. Germline V gene data show CDR1 as MDHEN and CDR2 as SYDVKM. The ends lost 6 bases at V and 8 bases at J; junction bases unmatched: 6. The CDR3 covers 14 residues. CDR3 DNA sequence: TGTGCCAGCAGAACTAGCGGGAGAGGATATGAGCAGTTCTTC. Translating it yields CASRTSGRGYEQFF.

This clonotype was picked up a small number of times. This CDR3 is CASSPLAGGEGEQYF. CDR3 in DNA: TGTGCCAGCAGCCCACTTGCGGGAGGAGAAGGCGAGCAGTACTTC. J is TRBJ2-7 and V is TRBV7-9, with 8 bases that match TRBD2. The CDR3 totals 15 residues. Germline CDR1 and CDR2: SEHNR and FQNEAQ (reference sequence). The V and J ends lost 5 bases and 6 bases, in that order; junction bases with no gene match: 12.

This clonotype was observed at least ten times. The J gene is TRBJ1-1, the V gene TRBV18; 9 nucleotides align to TRBD1. V shed 3 bases and J 4 bases; nucleotides not matched to a gene: 6. CDR1 and CDR2 from the germline V gene are KGHSH and LQKENI. This CDR3 has 15 amino acids. The CDR3 reads CASSPTDRGGTEAFF. CDR3 coding DNA: TGTGCCAGCTCACCGACGGACAGGGGTGGCACTGAAGCTTTCTTT.

The chain couples TRBV6-1 to TRBJ1-4; D perhaps matches TRBD1 (5 bases). V shed 6 bases and J shed 6 bases, with 14 bases lying between them. There are 14 residues in the CDR3. The germline V gene encodes CDR1 MNHNS and CDR2 SASEGT. The CDR3 nucleotides are TGTGCCAGCAGCGTACAGGAGGCGGATGAAAAACTGTTTTTT. Its protein product is CASSVQEADEKLFF.

This clonotype appeared many times. The chain carries TRBV6-1 and TRBJ2-1; 7 bases align to TRBD1. Germline CDR1 reads MNHNS; CDR2 reads SASEGT. The CDR3 covers 15 residues. Trimming at V came to 7 bases and at J to 2 bases, leaving 8 bases not matched to a gene. The CDR3 region is CASNGQAPTYNEQFF. The CDR3 region has the DNA TGTGCCAGCAATGGACAGGCGCCTACCTACAATGAGCAGTTCTTC.

The chain is built from TRBV14 and TRBJ2-1; D might be TRBD1 (6 bases). Germline CDR1 and CDR2: SGHDN and FVKESK. The V gene lost 3 bases and the J gene lost 7 bases, with 13 bases spanning the gap. CDR3 length equals 14 residues. The CDR3 sequence is CASSQTGSPNEQFF. The CDR3 DNA is TGTGCCAGCAGCCAGACAGGATCCCCTAATGAGCAGTTCTTC.

The V and J genes are TRBV29-1 and TRBJ2-3, with D perhaps matching TRBD2 (6 bases). The CDR3 consists of 15 residues. The ends were cut back, 2 bases at V and 5 bases at J, with 17 bases in the middle. The germline gives CDR1 SQVTM, CDR2 ANQGSEA. Here the CDR3 reads CSVESSEGLGDTQYF. The CDR3, as DNA: TGCAGCGTTGAAAGTTCGGAGGGCCTCGGAGATACGCAGTATTTT.

The chain is built from TRBV18 and TRBJ2-7; D is possibly TRBD1 (5 bases). Germline CDR1 is KGHSH and CDR2 is LQKENI. Trimming stripped 0 bases from V and 5 bases from J, with 26 bases between. There are 19 residues in the CDR3. This CDR3 is CASSPPIGNSWGLIDEQYF. For the CDR3, the DNA is TGTGCCAGCTCACCACCGATTGGTAATAGCTGGGGCCTTATTGACGAGCAGTACTTC.

In its sample, this clonotype was seen many times. V is TRBV11-2 and J is TRBJ1-3; 9 bases line up with TRBD1. CDR1 and CDR2 from the germline V gene are SGHAT and FQNNGV. The trim removed 6 bases at V and 4 bases at J, leaving 13 bases unmatched. This CDR3 has 17 amino acids. The CDR3 here is CASSHYRDRVSGNTIYF. The CDR3, as DNA: TGTGCCAGCAGTCACTACCGGGACAGGGTATCGGGAAACACCATATATTTT.

In the case of this clonotype: This could be a read error, since a much larger clone is one nucleotide away. CDR3 nucleotides: TGTGCCACCAGTTACTTCGGAGCCCAGTACTTC. It specifies CATSYFGAQYF. The chain combines TRBV6-2 or TRBV6-3 with TRBJ2-5; D uncertain. Germline V CDR1 and CDR2: MNHEY, SVGEGT. This CDR3 comprises 11 residues.

This clonotype was seen many times. This chain connects TRBV7-3 to TRBJ2-7; 7 bases are a match to TRBD2. This CDR3 has 15 amino acids. Germline V gene sequence: CDR1 SGHTA, CDR2 FQGTGA. Trimming at V came to 5 bases and at J to 3 bases, leaving 10 bases not matched to a gene. In DNA, the CDR3 is TGTGCCAGCAGCCCCGGACTAGGGCGTGGCTACGAGCAGTACTTC. It is translated as CASSPGLGRGYEQYF.

This clonotype was found many times. V gene TRBV2 combines with J gene TRBJ1-3; TRBD1 matches at 11 bases. J gave up 2 bases and V 4 bases, and 4 bases lay outside the gene matches. The germline V gene encodes CDR1 SNHLY and CDR2 FYNNEI. The CDR3 loop spans 16 amino acids. CDR3 sequence (DNA): TGTGCCAGCAGTGGGACAGGGGGCTCGGCTGGAAACACCATATATTTT. It specifies CASSGTGGSAGNTIYF.

The chain employs TRBV10-3 and TRBJ1-5; D gene unclear. The germline CDR1 and CDR2 sequences are ENHRY and SYGVKD. The CDR3 spans 16 residues. V shed 6 bases and J shed 0 bases, with 15 bases lying between them. The CDR3 loop is CAISSKGGDSNQPQHF. Here the CDR3 DNA reads TGTGCCATCAGCTCGAAGGGTGGGGATAGCAATCAGCCCCAGCATTTT.

V is TRBV20-1 and J is TRBJ1-2, with D uncertain. From germline, CDR1 is DFQATT and CDR2 SNEGSKA (reference sequence). This CDR3 has 14 amino acids. V lost 1 base and J 3 bases, leaving 12 bases between the germline ends. The CDR3 DNA sequence: TGCAGTGCTAGAGTATCAAAGGGAGACTATGGCTACACCTTC. It yields the protein CSARVSKGDYGYTF.

Only a few counts were recorded for this clonotype. The V and J genes are TRBV19 and TRBJ2-7; tentatively, D is TRBD1 (8 bases). The length of the CDR3 is 16 residues. CDR1 and CDR2 (germline): LNHDA, SQIVND (reference sequence). V was clipped by 5 bases and J by 3 bases, with 20 bases between them. This chain's CDR3 is CASSPQGAGVVYEQYF. In DNA form, the CDR3 reads TGTGCCAGTAGTCCCCAGGGGGCGGGAGTAGTCTACGAGCAGTACTTC.

This clonotype was seen at least ten times. The chain joins TRBV10-3 to TRBJ1-5; a weak D match, TRBD1 (6 bases). The CDR3 extends over 14 amino acids. Germline V gives CDR1 ENHRY, CDR2 SYGVKD. Trimming pared 9 bases from V and 1 base from J, leaving 13 bases between. Written as DNA, the CDR3 is TGTGCCATTGGGGCGCAGGGGAGCAATCAGCCCCAGCATTTT. Amino acids: CAIGAQGSNQPQHF.

In this sample, this clonotype turned up a few times. This chain connects TRBV3-1 to TRBJ1-2, with 7 bases lining up with TRBD1. Germline V lookup: CDR1 LGHDT, CDR2 YNNKEL (reference sequence). The trim removed 5 bases at V and 8 bases at J, leaving 8 bases unmatched. The CDR3 runs 13 residues. The DNA for the CDR3 is TGTGCCAGCAGCGTTGGACAGGTCGGAGGCTACACCTTC. It yields the protein CASSVGQVGGYTF.

The chain uses TRBV27 and TRBJ2-3; tentatively, D is TRBD1 (7 bases). Germline CDR1 and CDR2: MNHEY and SMNVEV (reference sequence). V lost 8 bases and J lost 4, with 28 bases in between. The CDR3 loop spans 18 amino acids. The CDR3 is CASATITPAGGLPDTQYF. The CDR3 bases are TGTGCCAGCGCTACAATAACACCGGCAGGGGGACTCCCAGATACGCAGTATTTT.

This clonotype came up many times. The gene calls are TRBV20-1 and TRBJ1-1; D gene unclear. The germline V and J ends were trimmed by 6 bases and 1 base, with 12 bases remaining between them. There are 13 residues in the CDR3. CDR1 DFQATT and CDR2 SNEGSKA come from the germline V gene (reference sequence). The CDR3 sequence: CSALSGENTEAFF. The CDR3 nucleotides are TGCAGTGCCCTCAGCGGGGAGAACACTGAAGCTTTCTTT.

V gene TRBV9 combines with J gene TRBJ1-2; D perhaps matches TRBD1 (5 bases). With 0 bases removed from V and 8 bases from J, the gap between germline ends came to 20 bases. There are 16 residues in the CDR3. Germline CDR1 SGDLS, CDR2 YYNGEE. The CDR3 loop is CASSVGLRDYLGGYTF. In DNA, the CDR3 is TGTGCCAGCAGCGTAGGTTTAAGGGACTACCTAGGGGGCTACACCTTC.

Many counts were recorded for this clonotype. The V and J genes are TRBV11-2 and TRBJ2-1, with D perhaps assigned TRBD1 or TRBD2 (5 bases each). This CDR3 comprises 15 residues. CDR1 is SGHAT and CDR2 is FQNNGV in the germline V gene. Trimming cost V 0 bases and J 7 bases, with 13 bases left between them. CDR3 region: CASSLEGLGVNEQFF. The CDR3 bases are TGTGCCAGCAGCTTAGAAGGCTTGGGGGTTAATGAGCAGTTCTTC.

The genes are TRBV6-1 and TRBJ2-1; possibly TRBD1 or TRBD2 for D (5 bases each). Germline CDR1 MNHNS, CDR2 SASEGT. V lost 6 bases and J lost 5, with 14 bases in between. The CDR3 consists of 14 residues. This CDR3 is CASRAEGFHNEQFF. The CDR3 coding sequence is TGTGCCAGCAGAGCAGAGGGGTTCCACAATGAGCAGTTCTTC.

This clonotype was observed at least ten times. The chain combines TRBV12-3 or TRBV12-4 with TRBJ1-2; 9 bases map to TRBD1. CDR3 length: 14 amino acids. V lost 4 bases, J lost 7 bases, and 7 bases stayed unmatched. The CDR3 nucleotides are TGTGCCAGCAGTTCAAGACGACAGGGGGGTGGCTACACCTTC. Protein product: CASSSRRQGGGYTF.

This clonotype was detected ten times or more. This chain uses TRBV5-1 with TRBJ1-2; D is undetermined. Trimming took 3 bases from V and 2 from J, leaving 8 bases between them. This CDR3 contains 13 residues. Germline values: CDR1 SGHRS, CDR2 YFSETQ. CDR3 nucleotides: TGCGCCAGCAGCTCCACAGTGAACTATGGCTACACCTTC. Protein sequence: CASSSTVNYGYTF.

This clonotype was seen more than once but under ten times. The chain recombines TRBV7-6 with TRBJ2-1, with D possibly matching TRBD1 (6 bases). The CDR3 runs to 17 residues. Germline V gene sequence: CDR1 SGHVS, CDR2 FNYEAQ. The V end was cut by 4 bases, the J end by 7 bases, with 23 bases between. The CDR3 nucleotides read TGTGCCAGCAGCTATCCCCGATCCAATCGAGGGACAAATGAGCAGTTCTTC. It codes for CASSYPRSNRGTNEQFF.

The sample holds a few counts of this clonotype. The chain is built from TRBV11-2 and TRBJ1-1, with D unresolved. CDR1 SGHAT and CDR2 FQNNGV come from the germline V gene. The CDR3 loop spans 13 amino acids. V was trimmed by 5 bases and J by 4 bases, leaving 11 bases between them. The CDR3 DNA is TGTGCCAGCAGCGTGTGGGGTGGCACTGAAGCTTTCTTT. Translated: CASSVWGGTEAFF.

In its sample, this clonotype was seen a few times. The chain uses TRBV5-1 and TRBJ1-2; 8 bases agree with TRBD1. The germline V gene encodes CDR1 SGHRS and CDR2 YFSETQ. Trimming at V came to 1 base and at J to 4 bases, leaving 3 bases not matched to a gene. The CDR3 loop spans 14 amino acids. The CDR3 protein is CASSLNRGSYGYTF. In DNA form, the CDR3 reads TGCGCCAGCAGCTTGAACAGGGGGAGCTATGGCTACACCTTC. The whole variable domain, remainder taken from reference TRBV5-1 and TRBJ1-2, is KAGVTQTPRYLIKTRGQQVTLSCSPISGHRSVSWYQQTPGQGLQFLFEYFSETQRNKGNFPGRFSGRQFSNSRSEMNVSTLELGDSALYLCASSLNRGSYGYTFGSGTRLTVV.

The gene calls are TRBV18 and TRBJ2-7, with unresolved D. The CDR3 contains 17 residues. CDR1 is KGHSH and CDR2 is LQKENI in the germline V gene. V shed 3 bases and J shed 4 bases, with 22 bases lying between them. CDR3 nucleotides: TGTGCCAGCTCACCGCCTTGGAGTCGGGTTGATTGGTACGAGCAGTACTTC. Its translation is CASSPPWSRVDWYEQYF.

CDR3 residues: CSASGQANQPQHF. DNA for the CDR3: TGCAGTGCTAGCGGTCAGGCTAATCAGCCCCAGCATTTT. The chain is built from TRBV20-1 and TRBJ1-5; the D is unclear. In germline, CDR1 is DFQATT, CDR2 SNEGSKA (reference sequence). V was cut by 3 bases and J by 4 bases, with 10 bases left in between. This CDR3 region has 13 residues.

The table lists this clonotype with many counts. CDR3 coding DNA: TGTGCCAGCAGTTTATATGTAGCCGCTGAGCAGTTCTTC. This gives the protein CASSLYVAAEQFF. V is TRBV28 and J is TRBJ2-1; no definite D call. Trimming removed 1 base from V and 9 bases from J, with 10 bases in between. Germline CDR1 is MDHEN and CDR2 is SYDVKM. The length of the CDR3 is 13 residues.

This chain joins TRBV10-3 and TRBJ2-7; 11 nucleotides line up with TRBD1. This CDR3 is built from 15 residues. V trimming: 3 bases; J trimming: 1 base; junction bases outside the gene matches: 2. Germline V CDR1 and CDR2: ENHRY, SYGVKD. The CDR3 is CAISDGQGASYEQYF. DNA for the CDR3: TGTGCCATCAGTGACGGACAGGGGGCATCCTACGAGCAGTACTTC.

This clonotype occurred a few times. V is TRBV20-1 and J is TRBJ2-1; either TRBD1 or TRBD2 may fit D (5 bases each). CDR1 and CDR2 from the germline V gene are DFQATT and SNEGSKA (reference sequence). Deletions cut 3 bases from V and 8 bases from J, with 17 bases between. The CDR3 extends over 14 amino acids. The chain's CDR3 is CSARWGNSGDEQFF. CDR3 DNA sequence: TGCAGTGCTAGGTGGGGGAATTCCGGCGATGAGCAGTTCTTC.